This T cell receptor beta chain comes out of a study of blood T cell repertoires in COVID-19 (dated by TCRdb to about 2020). Study-wide context: Samples from collaborators originated in the United States, Italy and Spain and spanned both the acute and convalescent phases of COVID-19. The prospective study material was composed of cDNA or gDNA derived from T cells, B-cell-depleted T cells, or PBMCs. Deeply sampled blood TCRbeta repertoires from subjects exposed to, actively infected with, or recovered from COVID-19 were included in the dataset. The repertoires were released in a freely available public database meant as a resource for research on the immune response to SARS-CoV-2. Samples came from the ongoing ImmuneRACE study (first 160 participants) plus 1,254 subjects from 6 global collaborators. Nearly every sample came with metadata listing a de-identified subject ID, COVID-19 status, age in years and sex. Where available, HLA class I and class II types were taken from metadata supplied by the sample provider and were not determined by assay-based typing. The investigation overall reported the following: How much clinical and demographic metadata was included differed by source and by participant, and the metadata was provided uncurated.

Each collaborating institution followed its own protocols to collect whole blood in K2EDTA tubes. For TCRbeta analysis, collaborators shipped samples as frozen whole blood, isolated PBMCs, or DNA extracted from either of those sample types. TCRbeta CDR3 regions were amplified from genomic DNA by means of the immunoSEQ Assay, a bias-controlled multiplex PCR. In the source study's methods: The number of nucleated cells in each sample was estimated by amplification of reference gene primers within the assay. Sequence reads were collapsed and filtered to measure the absolute abundance of every unique TCRbeta CDR3 rearrangement. Productive Simpson clonality was computed per sample as the square root of Simpson's diversity index over productive rearrangements. Held by TCRdb, this immuneACCESS table contains in-frame sequences only and omits some clones. Under half of the omission traces to an unresolved V gene where checked; the cause of the rest is unknown. The DNA was the basis for D and trimming; V, J and clone size are from that table. The sample records about 99,000 clones, around 74% of which are singletons. Over 15% of the sample is held by the ten biggest clonotypes.

Comment on this clone: The specificity of this receptor is unknown. One base away there is no much larger clone; base qualities are not given.

V and J are trimmed by 2 bases and 8 bases, and the gene matches miss 8 bases of the junction. From cysteine to phenylalanine, the CDR3 is 15 amino acids long. Just the 45-base CDR3 DNA is kept, in frame starting at base 1. CDR1 and CDR2 were assigned from the germline V gene (reference sequence) as SGHNT and YYREEE. The chain uses TRBV5-4 and TRBJ2-1, and 9 junction bases match TRBD2. Sequencing was carried out using peripheral blood. The clonotype was recovered from a woman of 80 years or more with active or convalescent COVID-19. The nucleotide sequence reads as follows: TGTGCCAGCAGCTTTCCCCGCGGGAGGGCCCATGAGCAGTTCTTC. It translates as CASSFPRGRAHEQFF.